The rows below give T cell receptor beta chains drawn from one sample of a study of T-cell reconstitution after alpha-beta-depleted transplantation in children. TCRdb analysed the PCR reads with MiXCR anew, one entry per CDR3 protein. The table shows about 100,000 distinct CDR3 sequences, with roughly 7.1% occurring only once. The sample consisted of PBMCs, taken before TCRalphabeta/CD19-depleted stem cell transplant. These receptors all stem from a boy between 2 and 10 years old with acute lymphoblastic leukemia, due to receive a stem cell transplant. CDR3s include the opening cysteine and the closing phenylalanine or tryptophan. A D gene is named only where the DNA matches it firmly. A row's size may be missing; if present it is once, few, many or a size class.

d_gene	v_gene	abundance	j_gene	CDR3aa	CDR3nt
-	TRBV6-1	few	TRBJ1-6	CASIPQGSNSPLHF	TGTGCCAGCATCCCCCAAGGTTCCAATTCACCCCTCCACTTT
TRBD2	TRBV5-1	many	TRBJ2-3	CASSLPRASGSTDTQYF	TGCGCCAGCAGCTTGCCCCGGGCTAGCGGTAGCACAGATACGCAGTATTTT
-	TRBV20-1	-	TRBJ2-1	CSAREVLAPAYNEQFF	TGCAGTGCTAGAGAGGTTCTAGCGCCGGCCTACAATGAGCAGTTCTTC
TRBD2	TRBV7-7	many	TRBJ2-5	CASSPGTRIKTQYF	TGTGCCAGCAGCCCCGGGACTAGGATAAAGACCCAGTACTTC
TRBD2	TRBV12-3/TRBV12-4	medium-sized	TRBJ2-1	CASSPGETSGDNEQFF	TGTGCCAGCAGCCCCGGTGAGACTAGCGGGGACAATGAGCAGTTCTTC
-	TRBV7-9	-	TRBJ1-6	CASSLVGQTPLHF	TGTGCCAGCAGCTTAGTGGGGCAAACACCCCTCCACTTT
-	TRBV4-1	many	TRBJ2-6	CASSLSSGANVLTF	TGCGCCAGCAGTTTAAGCTCTGGGGCCAACGTCCTGACTTTC
TRBD1	TRBV3-1	once	TRBJ1-1	CACTALHGQGYTEAFF	TGTGCCTGCACCGCGCTACACGGACAGGGTTACACTGAAGCTTTCTTT
-	TRBV11-2	few	TRBJ1-1	CASSLGGQPMNTEAFF	TGTGCCAGCAGCTTAGGGGGACAACCGATGAACACTGAAGCTTTCTTT
-	TRBV11-2	-	TRBJ1-1	CASRIGPGRENTEAFF	TGTGCCAGCAGGATAGGGCCCGGGAGGGAGAACACTGAAGCTTTCTTT
TRBD1	TRBV4-1	-	TRBJ1-5	CASSQGGQGGQPQHF	TGCGCCAGCAGCCAAGGGGGACAGGGGGGTCAGCCCCAGCATTTT
-	TRBV6-2/TRBV6-3	many	TRBJ1-1	CASKSGAGTEAFF	TGTGCCAGCAAATCCGGGGCGGGGACTGAAGCTTTCTTT
-	TRBV7-9	many	TRBJ2-7	CASSPGGEQYF	TGTGCCAGCAGCCCCGGGGGTGAGCAGTACTTC
-	TRBV9	few	TRBJ2-2	CASSVDGVVTGELFF	TGTGCCAGCAGCGTAGATGGGGTTGTCACCGGGGAGCTGTTTTTT
-	TRBV7-8	many	TRBJ1-5	CASSLAQGQPQHF	TGTGCCAGCAGCTTAGCGCAGGGTCAGCCCCAGCATTTT
-	TRBV7-2	many	TRBJ1-1	CASSLSGQNTEAFF	TGTGCCAGCAGCTTATCGGGGCAGAACACTGAAGCTTTCTTT
-	TRBV15	many	TRBJ2-7	CATSRDSHGTLKQYF	TGTGCCACCAGCAGAGATAGTCATGGGACTCTAAAGCAGTACTTC
-	TRBV3-1	-	TRBJ1-2	CASCLGSGPNYGYTF	TGTGCCAGCTGCCTCGGTTCCGGACCGAACTATGGCTACACCTTC
TRBD2	TRBV9	many	TRBJ2-1	CASSPKPIAGPYNEQFF	TGTGCCAGCAGCCCGAAGCCCATAGCGGGACCCTACAATGAGCAGTTCTTC
TRBD1	TRBV27	many	TRBJ2-7	CASSQTGGSYEQYF	TGTGCCAGCAGCCAGACAGGGGGTAGCTACGAGCAGTACTTC
TRBD1	TRBV20-1	few	TRBJ1-6	CSARSGQGNSPLHF	TGCAGTGCTCGATCTGGACAGGGGAATTCACCCCTCCACTTT
TRBD2	TRBV2	few	TRBJ2-5	CASSESSASGTQYF	TGTGCCAGCAGTGAAAGTTCGGCTAGCGGGACCCAGTACTTC
-	TRBV7-9	-	TRBJ2-7	CASSFPNNRDEQYF	TGTGCCAGCAGCTTCCCAAATAACAGGGACGAGCAGTACTTC
TRBD2	TRBV7-2	-	TRBJ2-1	CASNGGLLNEQFF	TGTGCCAGCAATGGGGGACTACTGAATGAGCAGTTCTTC
TRBD2	TRBV6-5	-	TRBJ2-1	CASSYWRGGTYNEQFF	TGTGCCAGCAGTTACTGGCGGGGGGGTACCTACAATGAGCAGTTCTTC
-	TRBV20-1	few	TRBJ2-1	CSARDFLGSSYNEQFF	TGCAGTGCTAGAGATTTCTTGGGGAGCTCCTACAATGAGCAGTTCTTC
-	TRBV18	few	TRBJ1-1	CASSPRSPRNTEAFF	TGTGCCAGCTCACCACGGTCCCCGAGGAACACTGAAGCTTTCTTT
TRBD1	TRBV20-1	-	TRBJ2-2	CSAAGTANTGELFF	TGCAGTGCTGCCGGGACAGCGAACACCGGGGAGCTGTTTTTT
-	TRBV20-1	-	TRBJ1-2	CSARSLREGGYTF	TGCAGTGCCCGGTCCCTCCGGGAGGGAGGCTACACCTTC
-	TRBV5-1	many	TRBJ2-5	CASSYNSEGQETQYF	TGCGCCAGCAGCTACAACAGTGAAGGACAAGAGACCCAGTACTTC
-	TRBV12-3/TRBV12-4	-	TRBJ1-2	CASSLTDQHGYTF	TGTGCCAGCAGTTTGACAGACCAACATGGCTACACCTTC
TRBD1	TRBV3-1	many	TRBJ1-1	CASSKVTGADTEAFF	TGTGCCAGCAGCAAGGTGACAGGGGCGGACACTGAAGCTTTCTTT
-	TRBV28	many	TRBJ2-3	CASRGSGLDTQYF	TGTGCCAGCAGGGGTTCGGGCTTAGATACGCAGTATTTT
-	TRBV29-1	-	TRBJ1-2	CSARNRASGYTF	TGCAGCGCCCGAAACAGGGCCAGCGGCTACACCTTC